This TCR beta chain was obtained from a study of graft-versus-host responses after intestinal transplantation. The wider study: Grafts that recipients had were multivisceral, liver-intestinal, or isolated intestinal transplants. The recipients all started with anti-thymocyte globulin induction and then took tacrolimus and steroids for about 3 years.

Assay: immunoSEQ multiplex PCR; the TCRdb copy retains only in-frame clones and omits some. The sample carries over 75,000 clones, about nine tenths recorded once. Overall study findings and caveats: Some patients had graft-donor T cell macrochimerism. In their allografts, the ratios of graft-versus-host to host-versus-graft T cell clones were high. Detection of GvH clones occurred in recipient marrow, and some had their first appearance in ileum or blood.

As for this clone: Its antigen is unknown.

J lost 2 bases, V lost 0 bases, and 4 bases had no gene match. Germline lookup yields CDR1 MGHRA and CDR2 YSYEKL. This CDR3 contains 17 residues. The genes are TRBV4-1 and TRBJ2-1, with 10 positions matching TRBD2. This sequence originates from a human donor who was the organ donor for an intestinal transplant. The sequencing used unstimulated CD8+ T cells sorted from spleen or lymph node cells, collected before transplant. CDR3 amino acids: CASSQDRLAGAYNEQFF. In DNA, the CDR3 is TGCGCCAGCAGCCAAGATCGGCTAGCGGGGGCCTACAATGAGCAGTTCTTC.